This T cell receptor (beta chain) is drawn from a study of blood T cells in healthy people across ages. The study's findings and limits: The study found more naive CD4+ cells and higher diversity in long-lived than aged donors. Estimates of diversity drawn from one million T cells were considered underestimates.

Then a second PCR, running roughly 6 to 11 cycles, was carried out with a sample-barcoded 5' primer and a J-beta primer mix. A single record per CDR3 protein comes from TCRdb applying MiXCR to the 5' RACE reads. The sample has about 1.8 million distinct CDR3 sequences; less than 50% are singletons. This clonotype was detected only a few times. Antigen unknown. Individuals who donated were healthy Caucasians from Russia aged roughly 6 to 90. Each donor supplied ten milliliters of peripheral blood. Trimming shortened V by 1 base and J by 8 bases, and 11 bases separated the two germline ends. Per germline, CDR1 SEHNR and CDR2 FQNEAQ (reference sequence). The CDR3 runs to 13 residues.

This chain joins TRBV7-9 and TRBJ1-2; tentatively, D is TRBD1 (5 bases). This TCR was recovered from a woman between 40 and 55 years old in good health. The sequenced sample was blood. This CDR3 reads CASSLGTIGGYTF. The CDR3 nucleotides are TGTGCCAGCAGCTTAGGGACAATCGGCGGCTACACCTTC.